This T cell receptor (beta chain) was found in a study of early T cells in non-severe SARS-CoV-2 infection. This clonotype has just one count. V dropped 6 bases and J dropped 4; count of bases not matched to a gene: 8. The CDR3 contains 14 residues. Germline CDR1 reads MNHEY; CDR2 reads SVGAGI. One entry per CDR3 protein, called by TCRdb with MiXCR from the 5' RACE reads. The data hold more than 65,000 distinct CDR3 sequences, with over 10% observed a single time. Sequenced input: whole blood. The sequence came from an adult who was a healthcare worker with PCR-confirmed SARS-CoV-2 infection or an uninfected control (not recorded which). The chain joins TRBV6-5 to TRBJ1-1; 7 nucleotides match TRBD1. Here the CDR3 reads CASSYRGGGTEAFF. The CDR3 DNA follows: TGTGCCAGCAGCTACAGGGGAGGCGGCACTGAAGCTTTCTTT.